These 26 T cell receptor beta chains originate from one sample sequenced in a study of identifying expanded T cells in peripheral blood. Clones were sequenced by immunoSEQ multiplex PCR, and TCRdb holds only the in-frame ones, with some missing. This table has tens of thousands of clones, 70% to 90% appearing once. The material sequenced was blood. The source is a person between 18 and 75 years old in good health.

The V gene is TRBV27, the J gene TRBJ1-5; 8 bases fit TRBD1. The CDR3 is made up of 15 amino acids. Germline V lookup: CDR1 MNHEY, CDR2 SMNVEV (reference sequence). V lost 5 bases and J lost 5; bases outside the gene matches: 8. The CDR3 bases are TGTGCCAGCAGTCTTGGACAGGGTAGGGATCAGCCCCAGCATTTT. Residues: CASSLGQGRDQPQHF.

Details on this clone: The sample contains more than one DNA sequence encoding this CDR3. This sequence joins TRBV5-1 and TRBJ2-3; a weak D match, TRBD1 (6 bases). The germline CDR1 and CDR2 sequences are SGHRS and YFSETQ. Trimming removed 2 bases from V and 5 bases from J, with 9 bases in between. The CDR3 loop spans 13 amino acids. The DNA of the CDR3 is TGCGCCAGCAGCTTCCCAGGGGAAGATACGCAGTATTTT. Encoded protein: CASSFPGEDTQYF.

This chain's CDR3 is CASSLLNLRGRGPNTGELFF. In nucleotides, the CDR3 is TGTGCCAGCAGCTTACTTAACCTCCGGGGCCGGGGTCCGAACACCGGGGAGCTGTTTTTT. The genes are TRBV7-8 and TRBJ2-2, with D perhaps given as TRBD1 or TRBD2 (5 bases each). V dropped 2 bases and J dropped 0 bases, with 22 bases sitting between them. This CDR3 is built from 20 residues. Germline V lookup: CDR1 SGHVS, CDR2 FQNEAQ. The entire variable domain, with the rest obtained from reference TRBV7-8 and TRBJ2-2, is as follows: GAGVSQSPRYKVAKRGQDVALRCDPISGHVSLFWYQQALGQGPEFLTYFQNEAQLDKSGLPSDRFFAERPEGSVSTLKIQRTQQEDSAVYLCASSLLNLRGRGPNTGELFFGEGSRLTVL.

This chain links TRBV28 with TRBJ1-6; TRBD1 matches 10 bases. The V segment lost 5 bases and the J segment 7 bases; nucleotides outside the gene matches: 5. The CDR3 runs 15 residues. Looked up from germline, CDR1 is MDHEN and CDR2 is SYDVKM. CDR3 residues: CASSPGGQGNSPLHF. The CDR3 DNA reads TGTGCCAGCAGTCCGGGGGGACAGGGGAATTCACCCCTCCACTTT.

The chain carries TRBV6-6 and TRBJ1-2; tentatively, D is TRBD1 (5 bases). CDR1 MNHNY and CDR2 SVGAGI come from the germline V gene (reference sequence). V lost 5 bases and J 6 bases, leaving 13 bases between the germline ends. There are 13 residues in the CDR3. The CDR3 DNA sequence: TGTGCCAGCAGTATGACAGTAACTAATGGCTACACCTTC. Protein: CASSMTVTNGYTF.

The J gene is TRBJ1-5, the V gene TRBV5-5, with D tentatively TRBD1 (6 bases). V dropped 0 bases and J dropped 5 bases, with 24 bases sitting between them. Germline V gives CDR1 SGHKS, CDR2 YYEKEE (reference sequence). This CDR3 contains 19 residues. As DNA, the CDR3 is TGTGCCAGCAGCTTGGTTTGGGGTGAGGGGGAATGGGGAGATCAGCCCCAGCATTTT. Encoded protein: CASSLVWGEGEWGDQPQHF.

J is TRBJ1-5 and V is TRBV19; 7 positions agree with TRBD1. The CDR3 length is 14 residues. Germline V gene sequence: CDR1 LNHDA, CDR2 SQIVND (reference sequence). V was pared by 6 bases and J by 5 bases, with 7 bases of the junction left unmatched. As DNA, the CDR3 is TGTGCCAGTAGCCCCGACAGGGATTATCAGCCCCAGCATTTT. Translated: CASSPDRDYQPQHF.

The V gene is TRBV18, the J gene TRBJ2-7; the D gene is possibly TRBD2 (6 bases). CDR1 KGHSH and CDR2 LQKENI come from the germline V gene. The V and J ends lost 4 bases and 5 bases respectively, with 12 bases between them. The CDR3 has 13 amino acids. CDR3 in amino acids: CASSRSGEDEQYF. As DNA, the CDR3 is TGTGCCAGCTCACGATCTGGGGAGGACGAGCAGTACTTC. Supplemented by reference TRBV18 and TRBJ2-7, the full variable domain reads NAGVMQNPRHLVRRRGQEARLRCSPMKGHSHVYWYRQLPEEGLKFMVYLQKENIIDESGMPKERFSAEFPKEGPSILRIQQVVRGDSAAYFCASSRSGEDEQYFGPGTRLTVT.

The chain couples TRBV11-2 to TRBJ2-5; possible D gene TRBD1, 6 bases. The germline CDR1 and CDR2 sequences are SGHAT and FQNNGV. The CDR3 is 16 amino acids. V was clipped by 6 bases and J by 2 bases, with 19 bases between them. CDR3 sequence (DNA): TGTGCCAGCAGACGCATAACCCAGGGGCTGCAAGAGACCCAGTACTTC. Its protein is CASRRITQGLQETQYF.

The CDR3 is CASRLQGGETQYF. The CDR3 DNA follows: TGTGCCAGCAGGCTACAGGGAGGAGAGACCCAGTACTTC. The V and J genes are TRBV7-2 and TRBJ2-5, with D perhaps being TRBD1 or TRBD2 (6 bases each). The germline V and J ends were trimmed by 6 bases and 4 bases, with 12 bases remaining between them. Germline V gene sequence: CDR1 SGHTA, CDR2 FQGNSA. There are 13 residues in the CDR3. The full variable domain, completed using reference TRBV7-2 and TRBJ2-5, is GAGVSQSPSNKVTEKGKDVELRCDPISGHTALYWYRQSLGQGLEFLIYFQGNSAPDKSGLPSDRFSAERTGGSVSTLTIQRTQQEDSAVYLCASRLQGGETQYFGPGTRLLVL.

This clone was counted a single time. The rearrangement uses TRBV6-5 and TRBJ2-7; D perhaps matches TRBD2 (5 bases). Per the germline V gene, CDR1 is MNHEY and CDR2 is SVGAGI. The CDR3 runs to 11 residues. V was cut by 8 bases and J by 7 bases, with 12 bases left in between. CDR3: CASGSSWEQYF. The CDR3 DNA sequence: TGTGCCAGCGGGAGTTCCTGGGAGCAGTACTTC.

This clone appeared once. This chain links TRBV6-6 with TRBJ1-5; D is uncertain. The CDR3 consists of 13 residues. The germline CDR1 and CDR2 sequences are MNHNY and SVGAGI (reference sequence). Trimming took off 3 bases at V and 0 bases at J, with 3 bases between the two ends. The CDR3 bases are TGTGCCAGCAGTTATAATAGCAATCAGCCCCAGCATTTT. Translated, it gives CASSYNSNQPQHF.

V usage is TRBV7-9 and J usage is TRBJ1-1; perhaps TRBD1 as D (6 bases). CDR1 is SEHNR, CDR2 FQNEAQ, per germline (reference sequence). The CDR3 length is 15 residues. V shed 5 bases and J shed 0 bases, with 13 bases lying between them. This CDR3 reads CASSKQGSVNTEAFF. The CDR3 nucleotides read TGTGCCAGCAGCAAACAGGGATCCGTGAACACTGAAGCTTTCTTT.

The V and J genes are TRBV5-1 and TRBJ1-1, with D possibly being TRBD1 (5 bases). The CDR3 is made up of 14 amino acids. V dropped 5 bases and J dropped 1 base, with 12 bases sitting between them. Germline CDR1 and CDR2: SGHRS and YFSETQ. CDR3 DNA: TGCGCCAGCAGTTTTAATCAGGGGAACACTGAAGCTTTCTTT. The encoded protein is CASSFNQGNTEAFF.

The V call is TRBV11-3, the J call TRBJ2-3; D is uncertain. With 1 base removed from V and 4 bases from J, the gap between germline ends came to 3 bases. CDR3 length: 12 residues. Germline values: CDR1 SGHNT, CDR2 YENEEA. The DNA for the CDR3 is TGTGCCAGCAGCTTAGGGGCAGATACGCAGTATTTT. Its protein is CASSLGADTQYF.

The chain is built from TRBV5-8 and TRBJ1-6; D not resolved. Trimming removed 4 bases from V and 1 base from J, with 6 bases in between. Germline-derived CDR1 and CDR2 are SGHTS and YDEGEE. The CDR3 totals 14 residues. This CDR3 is CASSRGSYNSPLHF. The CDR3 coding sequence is TGTGCCAGCAGCCGAGGATCCTATAATTCACCCCTCCACTTT.

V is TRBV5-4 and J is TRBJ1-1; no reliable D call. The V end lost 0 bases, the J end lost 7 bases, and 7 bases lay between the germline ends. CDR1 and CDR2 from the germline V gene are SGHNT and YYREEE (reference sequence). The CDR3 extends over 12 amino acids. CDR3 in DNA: TGTGCCAGCAGCTTGGCCCAAAATGAAGCTTTCTTT. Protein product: CASSLAQNEAFF. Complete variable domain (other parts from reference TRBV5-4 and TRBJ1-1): ETGVTQSPTHLIKTRGQQVTLRCSSQSGHNTVSWYQQALGQGPQFIFQYYREEENGRGNFPPRFSGLQFPNYSSELNVNALELDDSALYLCASSLAQNEAFFGQGTRLTVV.

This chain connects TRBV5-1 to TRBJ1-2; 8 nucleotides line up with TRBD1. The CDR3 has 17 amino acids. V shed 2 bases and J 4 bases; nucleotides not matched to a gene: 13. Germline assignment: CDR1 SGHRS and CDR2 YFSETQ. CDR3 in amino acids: CASSFVWDRSSGYGYTF. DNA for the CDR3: TGCGCCAGCAGCTTCGTCTGGGACAGGTCTTCAGGCTATGGCTACACCTTC. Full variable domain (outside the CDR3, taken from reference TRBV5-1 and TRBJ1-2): KAGVTQTPRYLIKTRGQQVTLSCSPISGHRSVSWYQQTPGQGLQFLFEYFSETQRNKGNFPGRFSGRQFSNSRSEMNVSTLELGDSALYLCASSFVWDRSSGYGYTFGSGTRLTVV.

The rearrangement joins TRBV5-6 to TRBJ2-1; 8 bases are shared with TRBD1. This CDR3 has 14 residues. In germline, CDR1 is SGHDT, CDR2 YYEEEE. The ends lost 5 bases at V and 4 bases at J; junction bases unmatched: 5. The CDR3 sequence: CASRRTGSYNEQFF. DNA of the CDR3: TGTGCCAGCAGGCGGACAGGGTCATACAATGAGCAGTTCTTC.

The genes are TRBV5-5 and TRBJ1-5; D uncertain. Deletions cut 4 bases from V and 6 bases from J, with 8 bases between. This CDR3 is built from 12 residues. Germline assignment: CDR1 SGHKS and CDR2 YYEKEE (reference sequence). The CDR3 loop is CASSPEGQPQHF. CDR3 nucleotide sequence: TGTGCCAGCAGCCCGGAAGGTCAGCCCCAGCATTTT.

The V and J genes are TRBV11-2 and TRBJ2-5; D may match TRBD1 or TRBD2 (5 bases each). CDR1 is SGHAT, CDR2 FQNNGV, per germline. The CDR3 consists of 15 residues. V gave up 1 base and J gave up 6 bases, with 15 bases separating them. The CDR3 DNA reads TGTGCCAGCAGCTTAGCCGGGACGGGGTACCAGACCCAGTACTTC. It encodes CASSLAGTGYQTQYF.

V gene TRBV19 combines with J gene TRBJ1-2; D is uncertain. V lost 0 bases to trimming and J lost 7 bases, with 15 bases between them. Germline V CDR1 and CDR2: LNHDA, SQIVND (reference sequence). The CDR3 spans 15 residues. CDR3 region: CASSIDSTGYLGYTF. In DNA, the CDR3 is TGTGCCAGTAGTATAGATTCTACCGGCTACCTTGGCTACACCTTC.

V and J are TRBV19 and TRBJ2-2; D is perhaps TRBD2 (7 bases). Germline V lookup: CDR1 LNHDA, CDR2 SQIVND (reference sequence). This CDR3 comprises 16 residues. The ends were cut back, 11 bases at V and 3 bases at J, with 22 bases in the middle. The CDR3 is CASAGAPVGYTGELFF. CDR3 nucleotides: TGTGCCTCCGCGGGGGCCCCGGTGGGCTACACCGGGGAGCTGTTTTTT.

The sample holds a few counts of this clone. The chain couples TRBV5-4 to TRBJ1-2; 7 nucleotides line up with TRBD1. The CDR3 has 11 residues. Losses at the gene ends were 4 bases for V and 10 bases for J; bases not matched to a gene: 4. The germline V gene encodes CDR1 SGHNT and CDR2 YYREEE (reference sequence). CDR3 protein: CASSRDRVYTF. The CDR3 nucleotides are TGTGCCAGCAGCCGAGACAGGGTCTACACCTTC.

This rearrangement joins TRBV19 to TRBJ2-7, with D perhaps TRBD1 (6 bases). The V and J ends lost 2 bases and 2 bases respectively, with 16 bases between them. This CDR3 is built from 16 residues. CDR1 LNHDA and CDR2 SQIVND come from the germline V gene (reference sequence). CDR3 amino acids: CASSILGQYGTYEQYF. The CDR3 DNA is TGTGCCAGTAGTATATTAGGACAGTACGGTACCTACGAGCAGTACTTC.

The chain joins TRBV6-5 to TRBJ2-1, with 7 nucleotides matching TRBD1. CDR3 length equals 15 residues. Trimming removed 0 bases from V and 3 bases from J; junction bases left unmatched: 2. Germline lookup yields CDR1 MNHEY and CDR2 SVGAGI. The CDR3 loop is CASSYSTGYYNEQFF. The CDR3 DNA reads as TGTGCCAGCAGTTACTCGACAGGGTACTACAATGAGCAGTTCTTC.